This T cell receptor beta chain came from a study of T cell responses to AZD1222 COVID-19 vaccine. The V and J ends lost 4 bases and 6 bases respectively, with 10 bases between them. The CDR3 runs to 13 residues. In germline, CDR1 is SGHKS, CDR2 YYEKEE (reference sequence). Data came from immunoSEQ multiplex PCR; TCRdb stores just in-frame clones and leaves some out. The repertoire includes about 170,000 clones, approximately 88% of them detected once, and 0.85% to 1.1% sits in the top ten. The clonotype comes from an adult who received the AZD1222 COVID-19 vaccine. Here the sequenced sample was peripheral blood, taken 28 days after the second AZD1222 dose. V gene TRBV5-5 combines with J gene TRBJ1-4, with a weak D call TRBD1 (6 bases). CDR3 DNA: TGTGCCAGCAGCACGGACAGCCATGAAAAACTGTTTTTT. This translates into CASSTDSHEKLFF.